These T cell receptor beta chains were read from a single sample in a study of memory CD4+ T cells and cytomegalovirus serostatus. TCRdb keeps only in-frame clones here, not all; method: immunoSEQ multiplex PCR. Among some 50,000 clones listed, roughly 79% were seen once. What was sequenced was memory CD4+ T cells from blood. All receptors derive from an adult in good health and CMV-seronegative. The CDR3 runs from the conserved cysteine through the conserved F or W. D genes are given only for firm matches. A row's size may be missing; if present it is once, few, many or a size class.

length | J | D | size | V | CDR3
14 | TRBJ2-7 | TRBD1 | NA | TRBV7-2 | CASSVGQASYEQYF
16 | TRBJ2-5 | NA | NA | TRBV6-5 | CASSYQLTGRQETQYF
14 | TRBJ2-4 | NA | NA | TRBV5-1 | CASSWLGVEGIQYF
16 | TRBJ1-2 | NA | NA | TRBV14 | CASSQVRGGAAYGYTF
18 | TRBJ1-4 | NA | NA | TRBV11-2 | CASSNRDGNALGGEKLFF
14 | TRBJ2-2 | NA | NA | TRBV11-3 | CASSLAGNTGELFF
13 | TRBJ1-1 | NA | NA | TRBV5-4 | CASSLDLLKGAFF
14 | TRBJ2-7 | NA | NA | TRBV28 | CASTLSGSTGEQYF
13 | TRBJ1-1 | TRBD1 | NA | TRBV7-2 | CASSLDRGYRAFF
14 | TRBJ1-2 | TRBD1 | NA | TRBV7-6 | CASSSGGSAYGYTF
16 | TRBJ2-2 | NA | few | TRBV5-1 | CASSPLLDLQTGELFF
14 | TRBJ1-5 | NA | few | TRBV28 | CASSLPGDGQPQHF
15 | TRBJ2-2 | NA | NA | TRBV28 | CASSLFRGNTGELFF
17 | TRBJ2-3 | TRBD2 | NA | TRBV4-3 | CASSQEAGGRNTDTQYF
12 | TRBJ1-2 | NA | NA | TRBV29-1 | CSVERQAYGYTF
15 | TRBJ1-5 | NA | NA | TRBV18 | CASSPGRDSNQPQHF
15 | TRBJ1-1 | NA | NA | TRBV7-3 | CASSLTGPGNTEAFF
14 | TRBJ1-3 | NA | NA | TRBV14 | CASSERVGGNTIYF
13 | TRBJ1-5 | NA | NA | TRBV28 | CASSLVSNQPQHF
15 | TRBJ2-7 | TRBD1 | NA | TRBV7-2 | CASSAPGQRSYEQYF
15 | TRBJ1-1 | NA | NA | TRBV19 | CASFPRGGSNTEAFF
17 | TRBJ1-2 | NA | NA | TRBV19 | CASSIDLGSSIYYGYTF
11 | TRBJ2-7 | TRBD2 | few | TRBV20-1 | CSAHQGGEQYF
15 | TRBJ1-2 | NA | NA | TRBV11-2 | CASSLVKAADYGYTF
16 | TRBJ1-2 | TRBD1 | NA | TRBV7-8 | CASSPAGQPNNYGYTF
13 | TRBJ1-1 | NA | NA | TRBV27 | CASSSFGEEEAFF
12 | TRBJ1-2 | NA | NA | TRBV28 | CASSLPGGGYTF
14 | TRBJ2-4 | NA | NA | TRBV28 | CASSLAGLENIQYF
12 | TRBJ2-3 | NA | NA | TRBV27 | CASSLPLGEEYF
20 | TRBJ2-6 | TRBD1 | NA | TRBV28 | CASRQKLVDRARSGANVLTF
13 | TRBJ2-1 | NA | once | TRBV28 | CASSLGYLREQFF
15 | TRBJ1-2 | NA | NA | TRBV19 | CASRRQATVNYGYTF
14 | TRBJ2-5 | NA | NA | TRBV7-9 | CASGEAGRQETQYF
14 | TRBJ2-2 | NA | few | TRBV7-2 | CASSLGTVTGELFF
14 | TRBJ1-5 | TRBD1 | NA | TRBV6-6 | CASSTDRGHQPQHF
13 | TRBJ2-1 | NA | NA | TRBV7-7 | CASSIRRGSEQFF
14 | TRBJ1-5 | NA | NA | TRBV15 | CATSRESPNQPQHF
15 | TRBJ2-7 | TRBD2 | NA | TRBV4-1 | CASSRLAGDPYEQYF
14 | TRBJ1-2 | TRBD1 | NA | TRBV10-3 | CAISESTGGTGYTF
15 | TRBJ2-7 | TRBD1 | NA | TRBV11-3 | CASSLETGGEYEQYF
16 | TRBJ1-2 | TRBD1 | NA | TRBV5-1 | CASSPGGTGANYGYTF
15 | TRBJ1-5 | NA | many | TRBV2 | CASRSQGNGNQPQHF
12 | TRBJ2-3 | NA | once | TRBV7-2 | CASSSSTDTQYF
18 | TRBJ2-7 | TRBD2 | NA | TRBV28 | CASSLNSGLAGGPYEQYF
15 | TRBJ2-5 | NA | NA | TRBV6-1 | CASTQTDSVGETQYF
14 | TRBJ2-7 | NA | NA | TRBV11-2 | CASSFGQGLYEQYF
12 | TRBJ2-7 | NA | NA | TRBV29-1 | CSARDSGYEQYF
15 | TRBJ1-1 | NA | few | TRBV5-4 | CASSLVTTGNTEAFF